The clone carrying this T cell receptor (beta chain) came up many times. The antigen is undetermined. The CDR3 covers 14 residues. CDR1 DFQATT and CDR2 SNEGSKA come from the germline V gene (reference sequence). With 6 bases clipped from V and 6 bases from J, the junction kept 6 bases outside the gene matches. The record originates from a study of T cells in Graves' hyperthyroidism and ophthalmopathy. Study at large: Peripheral blood sampling occurred at initial diagnosis, before any treatment.

Points from the study as a whole: In simple terms, a model built on 13 V-J features told ophthalmopathy apart from stable hyperthyroidism. Blood shared most expanded thyroid clonotypes above 0.001.

Recently diagnosed hyperthyroidism of less than 2 months' duration affected patients aged 18 to 65. RNA transcripts provided the source from which TCR beta CDR3 regions were amplified. Researchers ran a first-round RT-PCR on the TCR CDR3 using the HTBI primer set. TCRdb re-derived calls from the multiplex PCR reads in MiXCR, one entry per CDR3 protein. The sample records around 190,000 distinct CDR3 sequences, less than 20% being singletons. Material for sequencing was blood. This sequence originates from a woman in her fifties or sixties with Graves' hyperthyroidism. V is TRBV20-1 and J is TRBJ2-1; 12 positions agree with TRBD2. CDR3 DNA sequence: TGCAGTGCCCTGACTAGCGGGAGTGTCAATGAGCAGTTCTTC. It is translated as CSALTSGSVNEQFF.